The 2 T cell receptor beta chains below come from one sample, sequenced in a study of blood T cells in healthy people across ages (dated by TCRdb to between 2015 and 2017). The library was produced with 5' RACE. The run used an Illumina HiSeq 2500. The second PCR ran for roughly 6 to 11 cycles and used a J-beta primer mix along with a sample-barcoded 5' primer. TCRdb took the public reads, trimmed them with fastp at Q25, ran MiXCR for clone calling and kept in-frame beta chains. For every CDR3 protein sequence, its rows merge into one entry that carries the most common genes and DNA. Present in this sample are over 1,300,000 distinct CDR3 sequences, approximately 59% of which were seen just once. The ten biggest clones cover 5% to 7% of the sample. Material: blood. Every receptor here comes from a man aged 18 to 35 in good health.

V usage is TRBV11-2 and J usage is TRBJ2-5; no clear D. The J call is in doubt because the DNA end fits TRBJ2-4 better. The CDR3 is made up of 16 amino acids. The germline V gene encodes CDR1 SGHAT and CDR2 FQNNGV. CDR3 nucleotides: TGTGCCAGCAGCTTAGTCTTTACCGATGCCAAAAACATTCAGTACTTC. The encoded protein is CASSLVFTDAKNIQYF.

DNA for the CDR3: TGTGCCAGCAGTGATTCGGTGCAGCCCCAGCATTTT. It encodes CASSDSVQPQHF. This chain joins TRBV25-1 and TRBJ1-5; D unclear. V was clipped by 3 bases and J by 7 bases, with 7 bases between them. This CDR3 region has 12 residues. CDR1 MGHDK and CDR2 SYGVNS come from the germline V gene.